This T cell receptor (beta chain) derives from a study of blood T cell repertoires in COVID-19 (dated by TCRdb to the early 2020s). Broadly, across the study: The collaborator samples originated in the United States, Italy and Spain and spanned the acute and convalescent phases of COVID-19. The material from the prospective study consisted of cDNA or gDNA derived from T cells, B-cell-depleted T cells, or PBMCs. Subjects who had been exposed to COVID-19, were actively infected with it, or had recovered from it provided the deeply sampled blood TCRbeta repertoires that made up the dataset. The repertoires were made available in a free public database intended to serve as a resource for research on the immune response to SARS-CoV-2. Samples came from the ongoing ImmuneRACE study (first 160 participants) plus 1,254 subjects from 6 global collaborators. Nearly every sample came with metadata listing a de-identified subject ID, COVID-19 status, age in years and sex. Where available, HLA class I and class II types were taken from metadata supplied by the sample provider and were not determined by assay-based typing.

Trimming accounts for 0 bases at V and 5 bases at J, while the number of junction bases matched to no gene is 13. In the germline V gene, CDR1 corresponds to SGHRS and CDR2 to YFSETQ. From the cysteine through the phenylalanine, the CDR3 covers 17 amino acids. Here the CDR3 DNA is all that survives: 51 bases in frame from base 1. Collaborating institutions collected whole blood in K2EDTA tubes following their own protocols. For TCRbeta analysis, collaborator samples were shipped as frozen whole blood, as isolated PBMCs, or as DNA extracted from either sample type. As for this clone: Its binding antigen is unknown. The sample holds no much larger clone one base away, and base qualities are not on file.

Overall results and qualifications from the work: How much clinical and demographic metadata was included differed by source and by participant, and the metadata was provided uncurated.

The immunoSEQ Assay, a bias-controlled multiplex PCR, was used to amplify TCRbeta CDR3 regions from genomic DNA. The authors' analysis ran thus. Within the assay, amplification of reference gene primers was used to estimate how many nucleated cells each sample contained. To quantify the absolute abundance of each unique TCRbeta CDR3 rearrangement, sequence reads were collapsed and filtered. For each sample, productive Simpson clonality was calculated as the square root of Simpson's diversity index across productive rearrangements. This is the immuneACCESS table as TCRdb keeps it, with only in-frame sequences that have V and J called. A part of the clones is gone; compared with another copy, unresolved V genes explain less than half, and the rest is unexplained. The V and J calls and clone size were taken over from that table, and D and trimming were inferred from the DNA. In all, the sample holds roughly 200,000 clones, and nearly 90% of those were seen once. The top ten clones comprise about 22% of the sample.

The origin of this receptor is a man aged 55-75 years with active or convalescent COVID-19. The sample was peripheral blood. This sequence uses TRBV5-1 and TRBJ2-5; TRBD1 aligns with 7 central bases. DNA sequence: TGCGCCAGCAGCTTGGGAGGGGACAGAGTACTTCGGGAGACCCAGTACTTC. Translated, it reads CASSLGGDRVLRETQYF.